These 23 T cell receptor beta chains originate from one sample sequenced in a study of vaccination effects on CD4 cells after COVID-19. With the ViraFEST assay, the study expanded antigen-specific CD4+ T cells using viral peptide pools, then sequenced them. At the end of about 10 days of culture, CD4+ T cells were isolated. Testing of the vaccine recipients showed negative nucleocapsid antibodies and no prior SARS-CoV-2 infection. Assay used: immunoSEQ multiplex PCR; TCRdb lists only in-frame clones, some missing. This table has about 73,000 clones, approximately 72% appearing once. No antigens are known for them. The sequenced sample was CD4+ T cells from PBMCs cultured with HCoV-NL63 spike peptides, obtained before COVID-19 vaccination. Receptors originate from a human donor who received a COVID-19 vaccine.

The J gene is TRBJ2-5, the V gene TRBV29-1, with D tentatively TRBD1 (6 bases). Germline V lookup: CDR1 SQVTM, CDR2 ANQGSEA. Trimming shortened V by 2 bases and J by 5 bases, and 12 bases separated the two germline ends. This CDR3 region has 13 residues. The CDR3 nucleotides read TGCAGCGTTGAATTGGGGGCTCGGGAGACCCAGTACTTC. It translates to CSVELGARETQYF.

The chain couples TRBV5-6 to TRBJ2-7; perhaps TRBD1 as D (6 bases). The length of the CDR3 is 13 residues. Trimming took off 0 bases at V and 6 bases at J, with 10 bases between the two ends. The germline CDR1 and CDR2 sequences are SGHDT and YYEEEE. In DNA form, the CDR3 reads TGTGCCAGCAGCTTGGACAGGGTGAGCGAGCAGTACGTC. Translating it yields CASSLDRVSEQYV.

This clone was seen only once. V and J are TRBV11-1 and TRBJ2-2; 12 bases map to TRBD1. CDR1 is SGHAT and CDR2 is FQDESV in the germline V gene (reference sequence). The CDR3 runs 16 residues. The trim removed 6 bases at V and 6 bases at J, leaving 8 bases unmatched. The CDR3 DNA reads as TGTGCCAGCAGAATAGCCCGGGACAGGGGGCCCGGGGAGCTGTTTTTT. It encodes CASRIARDRGPGELFF.

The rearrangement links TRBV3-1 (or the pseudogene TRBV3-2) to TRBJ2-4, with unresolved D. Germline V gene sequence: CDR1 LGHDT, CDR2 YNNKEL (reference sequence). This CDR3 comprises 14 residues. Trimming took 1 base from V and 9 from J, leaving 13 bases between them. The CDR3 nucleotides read TGTGCCAGCAGCCAAGGCCACAGAGAAACCATTCAGTACTTC. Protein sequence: CASSQGHRETIQYF.

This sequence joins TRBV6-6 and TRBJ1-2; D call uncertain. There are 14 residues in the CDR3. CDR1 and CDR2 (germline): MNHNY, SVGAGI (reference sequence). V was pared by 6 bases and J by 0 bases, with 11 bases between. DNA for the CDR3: TGTGCCAGCAGGTTGACGCAAGCTAACTATGGCTACACCTTC. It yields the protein CASRLTQANYGYTF.

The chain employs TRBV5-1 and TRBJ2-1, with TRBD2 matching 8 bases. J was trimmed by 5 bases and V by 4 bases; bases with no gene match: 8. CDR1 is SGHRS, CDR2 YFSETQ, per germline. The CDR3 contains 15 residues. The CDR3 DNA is TGCGCCAGCAGCCCGACACTAGCGGTCAACAATGAGCAGTTCTTC. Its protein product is CASSPTLAVNNEQFF.

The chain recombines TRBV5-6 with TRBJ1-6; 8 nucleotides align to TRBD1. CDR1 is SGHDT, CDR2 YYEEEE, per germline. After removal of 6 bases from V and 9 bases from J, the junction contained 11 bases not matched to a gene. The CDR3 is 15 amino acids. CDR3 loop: CASIQLRGQSSPLHF. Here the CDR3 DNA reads TGTGCCAGCATCCAACTCAGGGGGCAGAGTTCACCCCTCCACTTT.

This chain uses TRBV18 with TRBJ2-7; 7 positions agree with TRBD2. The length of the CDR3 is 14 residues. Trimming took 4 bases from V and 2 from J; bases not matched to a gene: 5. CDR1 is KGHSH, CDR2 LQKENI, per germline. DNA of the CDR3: TGTGCCAGCTCACTGACTAGCCAACCCTACGAGCAGTACGTC. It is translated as CASSLTSQPYEQYV.

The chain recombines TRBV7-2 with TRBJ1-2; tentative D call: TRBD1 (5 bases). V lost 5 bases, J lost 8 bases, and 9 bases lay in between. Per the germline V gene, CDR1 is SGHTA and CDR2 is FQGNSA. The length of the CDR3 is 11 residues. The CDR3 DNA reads TGTGCCAGCAGCCAGGGTCTCGGCTACACCTTC. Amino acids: CASSQGLGYTF. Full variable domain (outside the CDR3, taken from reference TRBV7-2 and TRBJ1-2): GAGVSQSPSNKVTEKGKDVELRCDPISGHTALYWYRQSLGQGLEFLIYFQGNSAPDKSGLPSDRFSAERTGGSVSTLTIQRTQQEDSAVYLCASSQGLGYTFGSGTRLTVV.

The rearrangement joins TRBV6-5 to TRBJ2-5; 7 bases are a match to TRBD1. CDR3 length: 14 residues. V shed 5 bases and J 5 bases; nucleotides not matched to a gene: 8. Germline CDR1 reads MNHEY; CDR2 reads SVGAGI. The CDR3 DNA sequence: TGTGCCAGCAGTATTAGAGGGGGCCGGGAGACCCAGTACTTC. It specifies CASSIRGGRETQYF.

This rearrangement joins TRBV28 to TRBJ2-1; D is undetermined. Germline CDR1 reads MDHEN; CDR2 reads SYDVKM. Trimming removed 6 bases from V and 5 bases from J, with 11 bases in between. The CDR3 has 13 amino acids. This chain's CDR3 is CASSLLVDNEQFF. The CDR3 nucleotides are TGTGCCAGCAGCCTCCTCGTTGACAATGAGCAGTTCTTC.

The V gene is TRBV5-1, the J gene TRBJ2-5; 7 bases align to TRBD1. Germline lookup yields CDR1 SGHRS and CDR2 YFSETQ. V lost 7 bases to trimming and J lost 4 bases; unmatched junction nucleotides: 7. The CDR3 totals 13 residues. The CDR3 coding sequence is TGCGCCAGCCACCACAGGGGAAGAGAGACCCAGTACTTC. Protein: CASHHRGRETQYF. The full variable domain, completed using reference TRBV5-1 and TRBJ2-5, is KAGVTQTPRYLIKTRGQQVTLSCSPISGHRSVSWYQQTPGQGLQFLFEYFSETQRNKGNFPGRFSGRQFSNSRSEMNVSTLELGDSALYLCASHHRGRETQYFGPGTRLLVL.

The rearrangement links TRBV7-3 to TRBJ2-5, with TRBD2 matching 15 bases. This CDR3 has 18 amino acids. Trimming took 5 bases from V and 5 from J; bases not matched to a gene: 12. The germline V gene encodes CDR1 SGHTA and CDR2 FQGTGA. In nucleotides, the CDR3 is TGTGCCAGCAGCCCTAGGACTAGCGGGGGGGGAAGGTCCGAGACCCAGTACTTC. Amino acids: CASSPRTSGGGRSETQYF.

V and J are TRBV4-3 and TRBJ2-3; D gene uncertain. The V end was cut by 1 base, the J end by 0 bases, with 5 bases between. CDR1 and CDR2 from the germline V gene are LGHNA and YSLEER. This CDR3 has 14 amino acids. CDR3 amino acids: CASSQAPSTDTQYF. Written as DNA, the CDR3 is TGCGCCAGCAGCCAAGCCCCTAGCACAGATACGCAGTATTTT.

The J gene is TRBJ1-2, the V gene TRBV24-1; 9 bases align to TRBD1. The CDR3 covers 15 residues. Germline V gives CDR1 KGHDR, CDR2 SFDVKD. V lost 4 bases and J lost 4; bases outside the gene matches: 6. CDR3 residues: CATSEAGTGTYGYTF. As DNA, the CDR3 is TGTGCCACCAGTGAAGCCGGGACAGGGACCTATGGCTACACCTTC.

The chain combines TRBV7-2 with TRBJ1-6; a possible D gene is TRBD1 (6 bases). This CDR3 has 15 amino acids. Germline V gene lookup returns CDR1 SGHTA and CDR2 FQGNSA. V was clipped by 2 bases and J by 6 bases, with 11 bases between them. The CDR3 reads CASSLRWTVNSPLHF. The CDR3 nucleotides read TGTGCCAGCAGCTTAAGATGGACAGTTAATTCACCCCTCCACTTT.

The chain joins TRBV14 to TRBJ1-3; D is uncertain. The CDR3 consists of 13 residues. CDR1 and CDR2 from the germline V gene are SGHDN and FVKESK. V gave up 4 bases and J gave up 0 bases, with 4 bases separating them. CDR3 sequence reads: CASSPISGNTIYF. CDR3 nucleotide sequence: TGTGCCAGCAGCCCAATCTCTGGAAACACCATATATTTT.

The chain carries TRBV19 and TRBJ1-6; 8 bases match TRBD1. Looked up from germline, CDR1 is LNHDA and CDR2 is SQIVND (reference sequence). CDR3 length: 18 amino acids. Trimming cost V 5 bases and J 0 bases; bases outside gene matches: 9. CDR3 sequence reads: CASSVRQGPSSYNSPLHF. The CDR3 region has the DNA TGTGCCAGTAGTGTACGACAGGGGCCGAGCTCCTATAATTCACCCCTCCACTTT.

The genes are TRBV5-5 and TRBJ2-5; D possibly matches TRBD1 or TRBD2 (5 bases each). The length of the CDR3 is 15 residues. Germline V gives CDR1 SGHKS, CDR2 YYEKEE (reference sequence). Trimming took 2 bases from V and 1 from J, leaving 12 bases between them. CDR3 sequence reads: CASSFTPGPQETQYF. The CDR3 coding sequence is TGTGCCAGCAGCTTCACACCGGGGCCCCAAGAGACCCAGTACTTC.

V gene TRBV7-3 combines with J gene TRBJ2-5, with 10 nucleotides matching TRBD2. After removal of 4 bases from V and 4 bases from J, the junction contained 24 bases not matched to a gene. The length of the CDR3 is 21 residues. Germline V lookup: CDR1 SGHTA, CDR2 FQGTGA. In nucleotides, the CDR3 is TGTGCCAGCAGCTCCCCGGGCCCGCCAGGGCCGGCTAGCGGGGGACGAGAGACCCAGTACTTC. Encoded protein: CASSSPGPPGPASGGRETQYF.

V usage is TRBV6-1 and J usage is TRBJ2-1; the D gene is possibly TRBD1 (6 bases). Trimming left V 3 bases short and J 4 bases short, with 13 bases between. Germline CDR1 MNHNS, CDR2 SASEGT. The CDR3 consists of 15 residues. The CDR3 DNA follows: TGTGCCAGCAGTGAGCGGTGGGGGCCATACAATGAGCAGTTCTTC. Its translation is CASSERWGPYNEQFF.

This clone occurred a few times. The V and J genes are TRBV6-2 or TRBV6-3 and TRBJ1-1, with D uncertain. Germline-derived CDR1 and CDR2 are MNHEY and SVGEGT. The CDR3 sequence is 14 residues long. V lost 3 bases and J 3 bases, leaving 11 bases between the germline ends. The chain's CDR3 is CASSYVGLDTEAFF. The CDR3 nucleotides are TGTGCCAGCAGTTATGTTGGCTTGGACACTGAAGCTTTCTTT.

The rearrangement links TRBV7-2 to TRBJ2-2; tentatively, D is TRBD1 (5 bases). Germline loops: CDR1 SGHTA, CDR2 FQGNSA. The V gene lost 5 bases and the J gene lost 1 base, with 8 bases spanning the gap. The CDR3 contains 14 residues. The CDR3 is CASSLTVNTGELFF. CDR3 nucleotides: TGTGCCAGCAGCCTGACAGTGAACACCGGGGAGCTGTTTTTT. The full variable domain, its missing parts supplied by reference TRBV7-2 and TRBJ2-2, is GAGVSQSPSNKVTEKGKDVELRCDPISGHTALYWYRQSLGQGLEFLIYFQGNSAPDKSGLPSDRFSAERTGGSVSTLTIQRTQQEDSAVYLCASSLTVNTGELFFGEGSRLTVL.